These 3 T cell receptor beta chains were all obtained from the same sample, sequenced in a study of Ad26.COV2.S vaccination and SARS-CoV-2 variants. Treatment here: 15 to 20 received Ad26.COV2.S at low or high dose, single or two shots; several received placebo; per-sample allocation not given. Each sample was drawn 63 days after the first injection (of vaccine or placebo). Some clones are missing from TCRdb's copy, which holds only in-frame ones; the method was immunoSEQ multiplex PCR. The table includes over 400,000 clones, around 93% detected once. Sample: peripheral blood, taken in a trial of Ad26.COV2.S vaccine versus placebo. These receptors all come from a person between 18 and 65 years old who received the Ad26.COV2.S COVID-19 vaccine or a placebo.

The J gene is TRBJ1-1, the V gene TRBV29-1, with D unresolved. Trimming cost V 3 bases and J 1 base, with 9 bases left between them. The CDR3 spans 13 residues. CDR1 SQVTM and CDR2 ANQGSEA come from the germline V gene. The DNA for the CDR3 is TGCAGCGTTGATAGTGGTCGGAACACTGAAGCTTTCTTT. Its translation is CSVDSGRNTEAFF.

This chain uses TRBV30 with TRBJ2-3; TRBD2 agrees at 12 bases. The germline V gene encodes CDR1 GTSNPN and CDR2 SVGIG (reference sequence). Germline trimming cut 4 bases from V and 3 bases from J; bases unmatched to any gene: 5. The CDR3 is made up of 15 amino acids. This chain's CDR3 is CAWTTSGGSTDTQYF. The DNA of the CDR3 is TGTGCCTGGACGACTAGCGGGGGTTCAACAGATACGCAGTATTTT.

The chain has TRBV9 and TRBJ1-2; 9 bases line up with TRBD1. Germline V CDR1 and CDR2: SGDLS, YYNGEE. The CDR3 is 13 amino acids. After removal of 3 bases from V and 8 bases from J, the junction contained 5 bases not matched to a gene. The CDR3 spells CASSDGTGYGYTF. CDR3 sequence (DNA): TGTGCCAGCAGCGATGGGACAGGGTACGGCTACACCTTC.